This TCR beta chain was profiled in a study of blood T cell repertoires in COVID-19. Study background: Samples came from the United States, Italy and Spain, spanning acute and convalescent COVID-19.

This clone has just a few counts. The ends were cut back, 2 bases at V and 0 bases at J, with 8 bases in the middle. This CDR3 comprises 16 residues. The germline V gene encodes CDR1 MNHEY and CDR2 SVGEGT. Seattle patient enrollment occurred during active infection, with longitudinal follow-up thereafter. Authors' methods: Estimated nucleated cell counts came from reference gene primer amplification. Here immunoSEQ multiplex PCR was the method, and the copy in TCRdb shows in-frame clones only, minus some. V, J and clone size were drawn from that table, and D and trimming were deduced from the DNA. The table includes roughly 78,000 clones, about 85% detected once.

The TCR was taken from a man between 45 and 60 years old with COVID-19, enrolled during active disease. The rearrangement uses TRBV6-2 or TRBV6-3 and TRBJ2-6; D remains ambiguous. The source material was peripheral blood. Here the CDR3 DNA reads TGTGCCAGCAGTTACCGAGAGAACTCTGGGGCCAACGTCCTGACTTTC. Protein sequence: CASSYRENSGANVLTF.